The clone carrying this T cell receptor beta chain was counted a few times. Antigen: not known. These data belong to a study of breast tumors, draining lymph nodes, adjacent tissues. General observations from the study: Luminal-like breast cancer showed significantly greater tumor-nontumor repertoire similarity than basal-like breast cancer did. Tumor TCR diversity was below lymph nodes but above nontumor tissue.

Trimming cost V 1 base and J 6 bases; bases outside gene matches: 9. The germline gives CDR1 SNHLY, CDR2 FYNNEI. This CDR3 comprises 17 residues. TCRdb itself ran the multiplex PCR reads through MiXCR, one entry per CDR3 protein. The data hold approximately 250,000 distinct CDR3 sequences, with less than 40% observed a single time. Breast cancer patients provided tissue from their axillary draining lymph nodes. This sequence joins TRBV2 and TRBJ2-1; 10 bases line up with TRBD2. Material: axillary lymph node tissue. This TCR was sampled from a female donor with breast cancer. Some clones in this sample may be carry-over from other donors' samples. The CDR3: CASSEVGKSGRVNEQFF. CDR3 coding DNA: TGTGCCAGCAGTGAAGTGGGGAAAAGCGGGAGGGTCAATGAGCAGTTCTTC.